The 11 T cell receptor beta chains listed next were all sequenced from one sample in a study of tumor-infiltrating lymphocytes in primary liver carcinoma. From roughly 0.45 ug total RNA, TCR beta cDNA was generated with a primer in the constant region. ARM-PCR was slightly modified, and three nested multiplex PCR rounds with it gave rise to the TCR beta libraries. Running approximately 10 cycles apiece, the first two PCR rounds relied on TRBV1-TRBV30 forward primers together with a C-beta reverse primer. Via MiXCR, TCRdb re-called the multiplex PCR reads, giving one row per CDR3 protein. The sample shows some 190,000 distinct CDR3 sequences, 70% to 90% of them seen only once. DNA and RNA were both co-extracted from approximately 20-30 mg of bulk tissue that had not been sorted. Sequenced: tumor tissue from primary liver carcinoma. These receptors were taken from a man between 35 and 55 years old with primary liver carcinoma and hepatitis B virus infection.

On this clonotype: It may be a read error: a sequence one base away is much more abundant. The chain is built from TRBV6-4 and TRBJ1-6; TRBD1 matches 12 bases. This CDR3 region has 14 residues. Germline CDR1 MRHNA, CDR2 SNTAGT. CDR3 sequence (DNA): TGTGCCACCGGGACAGGGGGCGGAAATTCACCCCTCTACTTT. It yields the protein CATGTGGGNSPLYF.

In the case of this clonotype: With a much larger clone just one base away, this may be a read error. This chain connects TRBV6-5 to TRBJ2-1, with a possible D match to TRBD1 (7 bases). This CDR3 has 13 residues. Germline assignment: CDR1 MNHEY and CDR2 SVGAGI. CDR3 region: CTSRGRNYNEQFF. CDR3 bases: TGTACCAGCAGGGGGAGGAATTACAATGAGCAGTTCTTC.

In the case of this clonotype: Its ends do not fully match the called genes, so a read error is possible. The chain carries TRBV10-3 and TRBJ1-2, with no clear D. This CDR3 region has 12 residues. Germline V gene lookup returns CDR1 ENHRY and CDR2 SYGVKD. The CDR3 nucleotides are TGTGCCATCGGTGAGTCCACTAGAAGTTACACCTTC. This encodes CAIGESTRSYTF.

The CDR3 here is CSARPNGLSYEQYF. DNA for the CDR3: TGCAGTGCTAGACCGAACGGACTTTCCTACGAGCAGTACTTC. This chain connects TRBV20-1 to TRBJ2-7; tentatively, D is TRBD2 (5 bases). The V gene's germline CDR1 is DFQATT and CDR2 SNEGSKA (reference sequence). This CDR3 region has 14 residues. Trimming shortened V by 2 bases and J by 1 base, and 12 bases separated the two germline ends.

CDR3 amino acids: CASSLEVAKSTDTQYF. The DNA for the CDR3 is TGTGCCAGCAGCTTGGAGGTAGCCAAGTCCACAGATACGCAGTATTTT. This sequence joins TRBV5-6 and TRBJ2-3, with unresolved D. The CDR3 totals 16 residues. The V gene lost 0 bases and the J gene lost 2 bases, with 13 bases spanning the gap. The germline gives CDR1 SGHDT, CDR2 YYEEEE.

Note on this clonotype: This CDR3 fails to terminate in the conserved phenylalanine or tryptophan, so it likely reflects a read error. The limits of the CDR3 on the DNA are not certain, so only TCRdb's listed CDR3 is given. The V and J genes are TRBV29-1 and TRBJ2-5; TRBD1, the table's D call, lacks a check against the DNA. Both ends counted, the CDR3 spans 15 residues. Germline assignment: CDR1 SQVTM and CDR2 ANQGSEA. The CDR3 here is CSVEADRGRAETQYS.

For this clonotype: The junction departs from germline at one end; a sequencing error may be responsible. The chain uses TRBV5-1 and TRBJ1-1; D is perhaps TRBD1 (6 bases). The CDR3 contains 16 residues. Germline V gene data show CDR1 as SGHRS and CDR2 as YFSETQ. CDR3 amino acids: CASSLAIGQINTETFF. Here the CDR3 DNA reads TGCGCCAGCAGCTTGGCCATAGGACAGATAAACACTGAAACTTTCTTT.

A remark on this clonotype: This may stem from a read error, because a much larger clone lies one nucleotide away. The rearrangement uses TRBV5-1 and TRBJ2-1, with D hard to call. The CDR3 runs 14 residues. Germline V gene lookup returns CDR1 SGHRS and CDR2 YFSETQ. The CDR3 sequence is CASILELQRNEQFF. The CDR3 DNA follows: TGCGCCAGCATCTTGGAACTGCAGCGAAATGAGCAGTTCTTC.

With regard to this clonotype: The final CDR3 position lacks the conserved phenylalanine or tryptophan, pointing to a likely read error. The rearrangement joins TRBV29-1 to TRBJ2-1; D remains ambiguous. Germline CDR1 is SQVTM and CDR2 is ANQGSEA. V shed 3 bases and J shed 3 bases, with 18 bases lying between them. The CDR3 is made up of 16 amino acids. CDR3 amino acids: CSVDLLDASFYNEQFL. CDR3 sequence (DNA): TGCAGCGTTGATCTTCTGGACGCCAGCTTCTACAATGAGCAGTTCCTC.

Comments on this clonotype: The junction departs from germline at one end; a sequencing error may be responsible. This chain uses TRBV6-1 with TRBJ2-3, with D possibly TRBD1 on 6 matching bases. Per the germline V gene, CDR1 is MNHNS and CDR2 is SASEGT. This CDR3 is 12 amino acids long. CDR3 nucleotide sequence: TGTGCCAGCAGTGATTGGACAGATACGCTGTATTTT. Translation: CASSDWTDTLYF.

Details on this clonotype: A read error may produce the germline difference seen at one junction end. The chain combines TRBV4-3 with TRBJ2-1; 15 bases align to TRBD2. The CDR3 is made up of 18 amino acids. Germline loops: CDR1 LGHNA, CDR2 YSLEER. CDR3 protein: CASSLDWTSGRAFNEQFF. For the CDR3, the DNA is TGCGCCAGCAGTCTGGATTGGACTAGCGGGAGGGCCTTTAATGAGCAATTCTTC.